The T cell receptor (beta chain) described here comes from a study of cytomegalovirus exposure and HLA in healthy donors. Overall study context: Unique TCRs from HLA-typed donors, 70 million to 100 million of them, were held in an early data release. Study-level results: Trimming of TCR beta V- and J-genes showed a link, identified in a later analysis, to a missense DCLRE1C variant. In a later analysis, most CMV-associated TCR beta chains appeared HLA-restricted.

PCR involved 60 Vbeta and 13 Jbeta primers. Sequenced by immunoSEQ multiplex PCR; TCRdb stores in-frame clones only, minus some. The data hold more than 140,000 clones, with roughly 87% observed a single time. In the case of this clone: Its antigen is currently unknown.

The germline V gene has CDR1 SGHNT and CDR2 YENEEA. The CDR3 consists of 16 residues. J was trimmed by 4 bases and V by 1 base; bases with no gene match: 3. This TCR came from a man aged 25-45 years in good health and CMV-seropositive. This sequence joins TRBV11-3 and TRBJ2-3; 12 nucleotides align to TRBD2. The source material was PBMCs. The CDR3 here is CASSLGLAGEADTQYF. In DNA form, the CDR3 reads TGTGCCAGCAGCTTAGGACTAGCGGGGGAGGCAGATACGCAGTATTTT.